This TCR beta chain came from a study of OX40 agonist ivuxolimab in advanced cancers. CDR3 length: 12 amino acids. Germline CDR1 SGHRS, CDR2 YFSETQ. Trimming took off 4 bases at V and 0 bases at J, with 4 bases between the two ends. Measured with immunoSEQ multiplex PCR; TCRdb has only the in-frame clones, and not every one. In the table there are 72,000 or so clones, around 86% of which are singletons. The V and J genes are TRBV5-1 and TRBJ2-5; D not resolved. Sample: CD4+ or CD8+ T cells sorted from blood, taken in a trial of the OX40 agonist ivuxolimab. This clonotype was obtained from an adult with an advanced solid tumor such as melanoma, head and neck, liver or kidney cancer. The CDR3 loop is CASSKDQETQYF. DNA of the CDR3: TGCGCCAGCAGCAAGGACCAAGAGACCCAGTACTTC. Full variable domain (remainder filled in from reference TRBV5-1 and TRBJ2-5): KAGVTQTPRYLIKTRGQQVTLSCSPISGHRSVSWYQQTPGQGLQFLFEYFSETQRNKGNFPGRFSGRQFSNSRSEMNVSTLELGDSALYLCASSKDQETQYFGPGTRLLVL.